The subject of this entry is one T cell receptor beta chain. PCR used 60 Vbeta primers and 13 Jbeta primers. Assay: immunoSEQ multiplex PCR; the TCRdb copy retains only in-frame clones and omits some. Here the sample spans around 110,000 clones, about 79% being singletons. The data were taken from a study of cytomegalovirus exposure and HLA in healthy donors. Study-level background: An earlier analysis identified 117 million unique TCR beta sequences in about 200 million T cells.

Donors consisted of healthy bone marrow donors. V lost 7 bases to trimming and J lost 6 bases; unmatched junction nucleotides: 9. Per germline, CDR1 MNHEY and CDR2 SVGAGI. The CDR3 has 14 residues. This sequence originates from a man under 40 in good health and CMV-seropositive. The specimen sequenced was PBMCs. The chain joins TRBV6-5 to TRBJ2-3; 8 bases fit TRBD1. The CDR3 sequence is CASIGQGAVDTQYF. In DNA form, the CDR3 reads TGTGCCAGCATCGGTCAGGGGGCTGTGGATACGCAGTATTTT.